The entry below describes one TCR beta chain. These data come from a study of cytomegalovirus exposure and HLA in healthy donors. The V segment lost 3 bases and the J segment 7 bases; nucleotides outside the gene matches: 8. In germline, CDR1 is WNHNN, CDR2 SYGVQD (reference sequence). The CDR3 loop spans 14 amino acids. Both 60 Vbeta primers and 13 Jbeta primers went into the PCR. The assay was immunoSEQ multiplex PCR, and TCRdb's table has in-frame clones only and misses some. This sample has about 180,000 clones, with roughly 85% found just once. The rearrangement links TRBV10-1 to TRBJ1-2; 7 positions match TRBD1. The TCR was taken from a boy aged 2 to 9 in good health and CMV-seronegative. Sequencing input: PBMCs. CDR3 in amino acids: CASSENRGIGGYTF. The CDR3, as DNA: TGCGCCAGCAGTGAAAACAGGGGAATAGGTGGCTACACCTTC.